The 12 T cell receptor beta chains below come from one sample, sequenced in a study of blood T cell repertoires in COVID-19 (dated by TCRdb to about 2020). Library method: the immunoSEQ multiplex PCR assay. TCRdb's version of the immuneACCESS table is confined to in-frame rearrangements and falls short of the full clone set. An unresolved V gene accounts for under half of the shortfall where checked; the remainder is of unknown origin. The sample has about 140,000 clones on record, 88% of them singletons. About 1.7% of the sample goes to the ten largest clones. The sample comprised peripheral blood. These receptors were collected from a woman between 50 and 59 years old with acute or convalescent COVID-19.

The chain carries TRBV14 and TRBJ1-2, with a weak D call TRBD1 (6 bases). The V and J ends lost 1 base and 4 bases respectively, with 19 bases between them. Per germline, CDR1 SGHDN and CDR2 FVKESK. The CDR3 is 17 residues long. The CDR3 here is CASSQGMGARTFYGYTF. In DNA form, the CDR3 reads TGTGCCAGCAGCCAAGGGATGGGGGCACGGACATTCTATGGCTACACCTTC.

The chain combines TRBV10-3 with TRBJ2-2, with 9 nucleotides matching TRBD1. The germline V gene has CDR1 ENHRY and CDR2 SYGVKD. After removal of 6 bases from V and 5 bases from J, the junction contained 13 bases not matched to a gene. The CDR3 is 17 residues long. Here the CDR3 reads CAIRNRGPDHPTGELFF. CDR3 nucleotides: TGTGCCATCAGGAACAGGGGGCCGGACCATCCGACCGGGGAGCTGTTTTTT.

The CDR3, as DNA: TGTGCCAGCAGTAATAGACAGGGTAGGAGTGGCTACACCTTC. Translation: CASSNRQGRSGYTF. The chain employs TRBV27 and TRBJ1-2; 7 bases agree with TRBD1. The germline gives CDR1 MNHEY, CDR2 SMNVEV (reference sequence). V was pared by 5 bases and J by 7 bases, with 10 bases of the junction left unmatched. CDR3 length: 14 residues.

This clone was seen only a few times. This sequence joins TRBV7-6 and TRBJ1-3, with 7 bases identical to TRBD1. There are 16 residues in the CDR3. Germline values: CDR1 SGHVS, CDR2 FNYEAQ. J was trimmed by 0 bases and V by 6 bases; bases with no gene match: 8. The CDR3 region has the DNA TGTGCCAGCAGTCAGCCCGGGACAGACTCTGGAAACACCATATATTTT. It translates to CASSQPGTDSGNTIYF.

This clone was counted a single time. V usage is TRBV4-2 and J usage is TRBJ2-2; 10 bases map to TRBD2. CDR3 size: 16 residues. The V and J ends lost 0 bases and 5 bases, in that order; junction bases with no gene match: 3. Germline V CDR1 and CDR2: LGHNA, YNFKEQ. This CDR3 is CASSQEELAGTGELFF. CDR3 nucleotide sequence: TGTGCCAGCAGCCAAGAGGAACTAGCGGGGACCGGGGAGCTGTTTTTT.

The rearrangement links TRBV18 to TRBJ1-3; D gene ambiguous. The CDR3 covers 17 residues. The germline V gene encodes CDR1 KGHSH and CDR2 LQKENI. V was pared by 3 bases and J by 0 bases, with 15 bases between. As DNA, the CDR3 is TGTGCCAGCTCACCGGCGGAGGTTAGTCACTCTGGAAACACCATATATTTT. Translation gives CASSPAEVSHSGNTIYF.

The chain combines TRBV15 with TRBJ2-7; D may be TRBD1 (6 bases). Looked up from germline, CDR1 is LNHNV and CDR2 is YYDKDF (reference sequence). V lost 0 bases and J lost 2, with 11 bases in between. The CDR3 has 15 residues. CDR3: CATSRERTVPYEQYF. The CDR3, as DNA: TGTGCCACCAGCAGAGAAAGGACAGTTCCCTACGAGCAGTACTTC.

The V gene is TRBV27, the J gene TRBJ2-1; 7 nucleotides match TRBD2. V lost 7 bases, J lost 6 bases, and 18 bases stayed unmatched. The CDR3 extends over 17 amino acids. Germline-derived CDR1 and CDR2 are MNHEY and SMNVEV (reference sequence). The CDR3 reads CASTLSGWTRFSNEQFF. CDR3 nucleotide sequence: TGTGCCAGCACCCTCTCCGGTTGGACTAGGTTCAGCAATGAGCAGTTCTTC.

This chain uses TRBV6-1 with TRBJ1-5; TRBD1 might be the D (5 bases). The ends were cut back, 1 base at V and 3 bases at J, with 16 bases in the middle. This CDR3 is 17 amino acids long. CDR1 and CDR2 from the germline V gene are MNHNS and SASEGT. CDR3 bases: TGTGCCAGCAGTGAAGGGGTAACAGGCCCACTCAATCAGCCCCAGCATTTT. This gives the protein CASSEGVTGPLNQPQHF.

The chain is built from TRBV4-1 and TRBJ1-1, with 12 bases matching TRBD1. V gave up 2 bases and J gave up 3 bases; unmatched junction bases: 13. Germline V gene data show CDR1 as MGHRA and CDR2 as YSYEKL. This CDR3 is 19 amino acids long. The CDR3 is CASSQSLGQGAFLDTEAFF. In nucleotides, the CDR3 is TGCGCCAGCAGCCAATCCCTGGGACAGGGGGCGTTCTTGGACACTGAAGCTTTCTTT.

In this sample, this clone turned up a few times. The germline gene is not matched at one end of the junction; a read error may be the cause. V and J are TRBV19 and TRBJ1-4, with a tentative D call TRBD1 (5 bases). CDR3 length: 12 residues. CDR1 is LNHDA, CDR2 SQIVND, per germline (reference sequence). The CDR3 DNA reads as TGTGCCAGTAGTAAAAGACAGTTTGCGATCCAATTT. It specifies CASSKRQFAIQF.

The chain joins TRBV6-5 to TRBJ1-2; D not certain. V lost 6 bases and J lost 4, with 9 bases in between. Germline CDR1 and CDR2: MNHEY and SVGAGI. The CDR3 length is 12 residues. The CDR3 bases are TGTGCCAGCAGAACATCCATCTATGGCTACACCTTC. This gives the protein CASRTSIYGYTF.